These 12 T cell receptor beta chains came from one sample sequenced in a study of identical twins. TCRdb passed the 5' RACE reads through MiXCR, listing each CDR3 protein once. The sample yields roughly 490,000 distinct CDR3 sequences, roughly an eighth seen once. Separately, the same data were catalogued under a study of yellow fever vaccine responses in identical twins.

The sequenced sample consisted of CD4+ T cells sorted from blood. The receptors shown here come from a woman aged 18-35 years in good health.

The rearrangement joins TRBV12-3 or TRBV12-4 to TRBJ2-2, with unresolved D. This CDR3 is 12 amino acids long. Trimming left V 5 bases short and J 7 bases short, with 8 bases between. The CDR3 DNA reads TGTGCCAGCAGTGAGTCTGGCGGGGAGCTGTTTTTT. Protein sequence: CASSESGGELFF.

This clonotype has more than one count but fewer than ten. This sequence joins TRBV20-1 and TRBJ2-5, with D perhaps matching TRBD1 or TRBD2 (5 bases each). The CDR3 is 14 residues long. Germline V gives CDR1 DFQATT, CDR2 SNEGSKA (reference sequence). Between the trimmed V and J ends, which lost 1 base and 5 bases, there was a span of 14 bases. The CDR3 bases are TGCAGTGCTAGAGGAGGGGAACTCCCCGAGACCCAGTACTTC. It specifies CSARGGELPETQYF.

In this sample, this clonotype turned up many times. V and J are TRBV28 and TRBJ1-1; D unresolved. The germline V and J ends were trimmed by 6 bases and 7 bases, with 18 bases remaining between them. The CDR3 loop spans 14 amino acids. CDR1 is MDHEN, CDR2 SYDVKM, per germline. The CDR3, as DNA: TGTGCCAGCAGCCGCCGGTTAAGGACGTATGAAGCTTTCTTT. Its translation is CASSRRLRTYEAFF.

In nucleotides, the CDR3 is TGCGCCAGCAGCTTTAGCGGGGGTGGAAGCACAGATACGCAGTATTTT. Encoded protein: CASSFSGGGSTDTQYF. This chain connects TRBV5-1 to TRBJ2-3; 9 bases line up with TRBD2. Germline CDR1 SGHRS, CDR2 YFSETQ. There are 16 residues in the CDR3. J lost 0 bases, V lost 2 bases, and 4 bases had no gene match. The full variable domain, with the rest looked up from reference TRBV5-1 and TRBJ2-3, is KAGVTQTPRYLIKTRGQQVTLSCSPISGHRSVSWYQQTPGQGLQFLFEYFSETQRNKGNFPGRFSGRQFSNSRSEMNVSTLELGDSALYLCASSFSGGGSTDTQYFGPGTRLTVL.

This chain links TRBV10-2 with TRBJ2-7; D unresolved. Per the germline V gene, CDR1 is WSHSY and CDR2 is SAAADI. Between the trimmed V and J ends, which lost 1 base and 2 bases, there was a span of 12 bases. The CDR3 has 15 residues. CDR3 in amino acids: CASSEWVESPYEQYF. The CDR3 DNA reads as TGCGCCAGCAGTGAGTGGGTCGAATCCCCCTACGAGCAGTACTTC.

The genes are TRBV6-1 and TRBJ2-7, with 9 bases that match TRBD1. This CDR3 spans 15 amino acids. From germline, CDR1 is MNHNS and CDR2 SASEGT. V shed 2 bases, J shed 3 bases, and the junction held 5 bases outside the gene matches. The DNA for the CDR3 is TGTGCCAGCAGTGAATACTGGACAGGGGACTACGAGCAGTACTTC. It encodes CASSEYWTGDYEQYF.

The rearrangement links TRBV20-1 to TRBJ2-1; D gene unclear. The CDR3 spans 14 residues. Per the germline V gene, CDR1 is DFQATT and CDR2 is SNEGSKA (reference sequence). The V and J ends lost 0 bases and 9 bases respectively, with 15 bases between them. CDR3 nucleotides: TGCAGTGCTAGAGATTCTAGAAGGGTGACTGAGCAGTTCTTC. Translated: CSARDSRRVTEQFF.

The genes are TRBV5-1 and TRBJ1-2, with TRBD1 as a possible D gene (6 bases). CDR3 length: 15 residues. Trimming shortened V by 3 bases and J by 0 bases, and 12 bases separated the two germline ends. Germline values: CDR1 SGHRS, CDR2 YFSETQ. The CDR3 is CASSSAQGTNYGYTF. The DNA for the CDR3 is TGCGCCAGCAGCTCAGCACAGGGAACTAACTATGGCTACACCTTC. The complete variable domain, with remaining parts taken from reference TRBV5-1 and TRBJ1-2, reads KAGVTQTPRYLIKTRGQQVTLSCSPISGHRSVSWYQQTPGQGLQFLFEYFSETQRNKGNFPGRFSGRQFSNSRSEMNVSTLELGDSALYLCASSSAQGTNYGYTFGSGTRLTVV.

This clonotype was found a few times. This chain joins TRBV3-1 and TRBJ2-3; maybe TRBD1 (6 bases). The V gene's germline CDR1 is LGHDT and CDR2 YNNKEL (reference sequence). This CDR3 comprises 14 residues. Trimming left V 0 bases short and J 5 bases short, with 9 bases between. CDR3 in amino acids: CASSQEIRGDTQYF. CDR3 sequence (DNA): TGTGCCAGCAGCCAAGAAATCAGGGGAGATACGCAGTATTTT.

The V gene is TRBV20-1, the J gene TRBJ2-3; 11 bases line up with TRBD2. Trimming took 0 bases from V and 5 from J; bases not matched to a gene: 7. This CDR3 spans 16 amino acids. Germline CDR1 DFQATT, CDR2 SNEGSKA (reference sequence). For the CDR3, the DNA is TGCAGTGCTAGAGATTCTAGCGGGGGGAGATTAGATACGCAGTATTTT. Amino acids: CSARDSSGGRLDTQYF.

The J gene is TRBJ2-7, the V gene TRBV7-8, with D unresolved. The CDR3 has 13 amino acids. Per the germline V gene, CDR1 is SGHVS and CDR2 is FQNEAQ. V was pared by 5 bases and J by 5 bases, with 13 bases between. This CDR3 is CASSQVLGDEQYF. DNA of the CDR3: TGTGCCAGCAGCCAAGTATTGGGCGACGAGCAGTACTTC.

This clonotype showed up just a few times. This chain connects TRBV30 to TRBJ2-1; D remains ambiguous. Germline lookup yields CDR1 GTSNPN and CDR2 SVGIG (reference sequence). The CDR3 loop spans 12 amino acids. With 4 bases removed from V and 5 bases from J, the gap between germline ends came to 9 bases. The CDR3, as DNA: TGTGCCTGGAATCTAGGGAACAATGAGCAGTTCTTC. Translation gives CAWNLGNNEQFF.